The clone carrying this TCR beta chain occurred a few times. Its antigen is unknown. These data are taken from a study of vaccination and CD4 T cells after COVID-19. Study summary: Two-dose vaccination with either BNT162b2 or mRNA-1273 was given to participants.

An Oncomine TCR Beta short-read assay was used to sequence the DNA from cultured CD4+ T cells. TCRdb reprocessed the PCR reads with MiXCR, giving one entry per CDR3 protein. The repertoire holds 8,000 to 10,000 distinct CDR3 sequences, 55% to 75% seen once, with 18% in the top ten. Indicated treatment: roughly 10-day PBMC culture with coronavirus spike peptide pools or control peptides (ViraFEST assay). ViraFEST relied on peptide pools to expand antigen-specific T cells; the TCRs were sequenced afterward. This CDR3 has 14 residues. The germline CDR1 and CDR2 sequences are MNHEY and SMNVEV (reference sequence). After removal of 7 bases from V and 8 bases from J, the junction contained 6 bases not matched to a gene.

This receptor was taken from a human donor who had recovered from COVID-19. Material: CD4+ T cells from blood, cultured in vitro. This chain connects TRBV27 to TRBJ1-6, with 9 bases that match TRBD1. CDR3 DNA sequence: TGTGCCAGCAAAAGGACAGGGGCGGATTCACCCCTCCACTTT. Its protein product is CASKRTGADSPLHF.